A selection of T cell receptor beta chains follows, all from one sample in a study of cytomegalovirus exposure and HLA in healthy donors. Assay: immunoSEQ multiplex PCR; the TCRdb copy retains only in-frame clones and omits some. Counted here are a few hundred thousand clones, around 89% occurring once; the ten biggest clones make up 0.37%. The material sequenced was PBMCs. Every receptor here comes from a young woman in good health and CMV-seronegative. The CDR3 runs from the conserved cysteine through the conserved F or W. D genes are given only for firm matches. Size is omitted from some rows. Given values are once, few, many or a class for expanded clones.

>TRBV30|-|TRBJ2-1|-
TGTGCCTGGAGTGGGGGGCAGCCCTACAATGAGCAGTTCTTC
CAWSGGQPYNEQFF
>TRBV7-2|-|TRBJ1-5|-
TGTGCCAGCAGCTTAAAGGGAGTCAATCAGCCCCAGCATTTT
CASSLKGVNQPQHF
>TRBV28|-|TRBJ1-1|-
TGTGCCAGCAGTTTGTGGGGCAGGGAAAGCACTGAAGCTTTCTTT
CASSLWGRESTEAFF
>TRBV5-4|-|TRBJ1-5|-
TGTGCCAGCAGCAGCGGTTATGGGGGGGACCAGCATTTT
CASSSGYGGDQHF
>TRBV5-5|-|TRBJ2-5|TRBD1
TGTGCCAGCAGCTTTCTCACAGGGGTAGAGACCCAGTACTTC
CASSFLTGVETQYF
>TRBV23-1|few|TRBJ1-2|-
TGCGCCAGCAGTCAATCGATGAGACAGCCTAACTATGGCTACACCTTC
CASSQSMRQPNYGYTF
>TRBV11-2|once|TRBJ2-5|TRBD1
TGTGCCAGCAGCTTAGGGGGACAGGAAGAGACCCAGTACTTC
CASSLGGQEETQYF
>TRBV5-1|once|TRBJ2-3|TRBD1
TGCGCCAGCAGCTTGGATGGGACAGGGTTGTCAGATACGCAGTATTTT
CASSLDGTGLSDTQYF
>TRBV28|once|TRBJ1-3|TRBD1
TGTGCCAGCAGTTTCACAGGGGGCAACGGAAACACCATATATTTT
CASSFTGGNGNTIYF
>TRBV27|-|TRBJ2-2|-
TGTGCCAGCACAGGGGGGCCGGCCGGGGAGCTGTTTTTT
CASTGGPAGELFF
>TRBV28|-|TRBJ2-1|-
TGTGCCAGCAGTTTCTTGATTCAGGGGACATTCGAACAGTTCTTC
CASSFLIQGTFEQFF
>TRBV7-6|-|TRBJ2-7|-
TGTGCCAGCAGCTTAGGGGACACCTCCTACGAGCAGTACTTC
CASSLGDTSYEQYF
>TRBV28|-|TRBJ2-4|TRBD2
TGTGCCAGCAGTTTAGCCCTAGCGGGGGTTAAAAACATTCAGTACTTC
CASSLALAGVKNIQYF
>TRBV4-1|-|TRBJ1-4|TRBD1
TGCGCCAGCAGCCAGCGGGACAGCGCAACTAATGAAAAACTGTTTTTT
CASSQRDSATNEKLFF
>TRBV4-2|-|TRBJ2-1|TRBD2
TGTGCCAGCAGCCAAGAAAGCGGGGGGGCCAATGAGCAGTTCTTC
CASSQESGGANEQFF
>TRBV11-2|-|TRBJ2-1|TRBD2
TGTGCCAGCAGCTTAGGCGCGGGAGGGAATGAGCAGTTCTTC
CASSLGAGGNEQFF
>TRBV6-1|-|TRBJ1-2|TRBD1
TGTGCCAGCAGTACCGGGACAGGGCCCTATGGCTACACCTTC
CASSTGTGPYGYTF
>TRBV28|once|TRBJ1-5|-
TGTGCCAGCAGCAACAGGGATTTGGAGCCCCAGCATTTT
CASSNRDLEPQHF
>TRBV7-8|once|TRBJ1-4|-
TGTGCCAGCAGCTCAGCATCACAGGGACCACGGGAAAAACTGTTTTTT
CASSSASQGPREKLFF
>TRBV7-9|once|TRBJ1-1|-
TGTGCCAGCAGCTTATTGTGGTCCGGAGGAGCTTTCTTT
CASSLLWSGGAFF
>TRBV6-5|-|TRBJ1-1|-
TGTGCCAGCAGTTACTCGCAAGGGGGAGGGGGAGCTTTCTTT
CASSYSQGGGGAFF
>TRBV4-1|-|TRBJ1-1|-
TGCGCCAGCAGGGCAAGGAGCGGTTATGAAGCTTTCTTT
CASRARSGYEAFF
>TRBV6-6|-|TRBJ2-7|TRBD1
TGTGCCAGCAGTTACGACAGGGCCCTAAGATACGAGCAGTACTTC
CASSYDRALRYEQYF
>TRBV27|once|TRBJ2-7|-
TGTGCCAGCAGTTTATTTCCGGACAGACCCTACGAGCAGTACTTC
CASSLFPDRPYEQYF
>TRBV4-3|once|TRBJ1-5|-
TGCGCCAGCAGCCAAGATCTCCGGGTAGGTCAGCCCCAGCATTTT
CASSQDLRVGQPQHF
>TRBV30|-|TRBJ2-1|TRBD2
TGTGCCTGGAGTTTTATTAGCGGGGGCGAGCAGTTCTTC
CAWSFISGGEQFF
>TRBV25-1|-|TRBJ1-2|TRBD1
TGTGCCAGCAAGGGACAGGGAACTACCTATGGCTACACCTTC
CASKGQGTTYGYTF
>TRBV27|-|TRBJ1-4|TRBD1
TGTGCCAGCAGCCTTAGGACAGGAAATAAAGGTGAAAAACTGTTTTTT
CASSLRTGNKGEKLFF
>TRBV6-6|-|TRBJ1-1|TRBD1
TGTGCCAGCAGTTCCCACGGACAGGGGGCACACACTGAAGCTTTCTTT
CASSSHGQGAHTEAFF
>TRBV29-1|-|TRBJ2-1|TRBD1
TGCAGCGCATTCGGGACAGCACCCTACAATGAGCAGTTCTTC
CSAFGTAPYNEQFF
>TRBV10-1|-|TRBJ2-5|-
TGCGCCAGCAGTATCGGGATCCAAGAGACCCAGTACTTC
CASSIGIQETQYF
>TRBV6-6|-|TRBJ2-7|-
TGTGCCAGCAGTACCCGGGGCAGGGGCTACGAGCAGTACTTC
CASSTRGRGYEQYF
>TRBV7-3|-|TRBJ1-1|-
TGTGCCAGCAGCTTAAGTCCGACAGTCGAAGCTTTCTTT
CASSLSPTVEAFF
>TRBV4-3|-|TRBJ2-2|-
TGCGCCAGCAGCTTAGGAGGACTGGCGAACACCGGGGAGCTGTTTTTT
CASSLGGLANTGELFF
>TRBV5-1|-|TRBJ2-5|-
TGCGCCAGCAGCTTAGTACTAGGCCCCCAAGAGACCCAGTACTTC
CASSLVLGPQETQYF
>TRBV19|few|TRBJ1-1|-
TGTGCCAGTAGTATATCTACAGTGAACACTGAAGCTTTCTTT
CASSISTVNTEAFF
>TRBV11-2|-|TRBJ1-1|-
TGTGCCAGCAGCTCCAGACGGTCTAGGGCTTTCTTT
CASSSRRSRAFF
>TRBV6-1|-|TRBJ1-3|TRBD1
TGTGCCAGCAGGGAGGGGGCGGATCGGGGAAACACCATATATTTT
CASREGADRGNTIYF
>TRBV4-1|-|TRBJ1-5|TRBD1
TGCGCCAGCAGCAAGGGCCCCGGGACAGGGGAATATAGCAATCAGCCCCAGCATTTT
CASSKGPGTGEYSNQPQHF
>TRBV2|-|TRBJ1-2|TRBD1
TGTGCCAGCAGTCACGGACAGGATGGCTACACCTTC
CASSHGQDGYTF
>TRBV5-1|-|TRBJ1-2|TRBD1
TGCGCCAGCAGCTATTCGACAGGGGCAGACTATGGCTACACCTTC
CASSYSTGADYGYTF
>TRBV4-1|-|TRBJ2-1|-
TGCGCCAGCAGCCAAGAGGGGAGTCGGTACAATGAGCAGTTCTTC
CASSQEGSRYNEQFF
>TRBV6-5|-|TRBJ1-2|TRBD1
TGTGCCAGCAGTTACTCGGCAGGGGGGAACTATGGCTACACCTTC
CASSYSAGGNYGYTF
>TRBV28|-|TRBJ2-7|TRBD1
TGTGCCAGCAGTTCAGGGGGTACGGGCGAGCAGTACTTC
CASSSGGTGEQYF
>TRBV9|-|TRBJ2-1|TRBD2
TGTGCCAGCAGCGTAGCCCCCCTACTAGCGAGTGAAAAGAATGAGCAGTTCTTC
CASSVAPLLASEKNEQFF
>TRBV5-1|-|TRBJ1-1|-
TGCGCCAGCAGCTTGGCGCAGGTGACTGAAGCTTTCTTT
CASSLAQVTEAFF